A single sample is the source of the 26 T cell receptor beta chains below, sequenced in a study of human thymus T cells. Resections obtained during corrective heart surgery supplied the thymus tissue. This table comes from immunoSEQ multiplex PCR, and its TCRdb copy is limited to in-frame clones, with some not included. Of tens of thousands of clones listed, roughly 95% are singletons. The sample taken for sequencing was thymus tissue. Source of these receptors: a girl under three years old with a congenital heart defect but otherwise immunologically healthy.

The chain couples TRBV4-2 to TRBJ1-4; 9 nucleotides agree with TRBD1. With 2 bases clipped from V and 6 bases from J, the junction kept 7 bases outside the gene matches. The CDR3 length is 16 residues. Germline CDR1 is LGHNA and CDR2 is YNFKEQ. The CDR3 coding sequence is TGTGCCAGCAGCCAAAACTCGGGACAGGGAGATGAAAAACTGTTTTTT. Translating gives CASSQNSGQGDEKLFF.

The rearrangement joins TRBV5-8 to TRBJ2-7; 9 positions match TRBD2. There are 18 residues in the CDR3. CDR1 is SGHTS, CDR2 YDEGEE, per germline. J gave up 2 bases and V 2 bases, and 14 bases lay outside the gene matches. CDR3 residues: CASSFSPSGTLLPYEQYF. CDR3 DNA sequence: TGTGCCAGCAGCTTTTCCCCTAGCGGGACCCTACTACCCTACGAGCAGTACTTC.

The rearrangement uses TRBV6-1 and TRBJ1-2, with 8 bases that match TRBD1. The germline V gene has CDR1 MNHNS and CDR2 SASEGT. V was clipped by 7 bases and J by 2 bases; unmatched bases: 9. This CDR3 has 15 amino acids. In DNA form, the CDR3 reads TGTGCCAGCACATCTGACAGGGGCCGGAACTATGGCTACACCTTC. The encoded protein is CASTSDRGRNYGYTF.

The chain has TRBV27 and TRBJ1-5; 9 bases agree with TRBD1. This CDR3 is built from 18 residues. Germline V gene sequence: CDR1 MNHEY, CDR2 SMNVEV (reference sequence). V lost 5 bases, J lost 3 bases, and 14 bases stayed unmatched. CDR3 nucleotides: TGTGCCAGCAGTCCCAAAACGTCGGGACAGGGCTACAATCAGCCCCAGCATTTT. Its translation: CASSPKTSGQGYNQPQHF.

The chain recombines TRBV28 with TRBJ2-1; TRBD2 matches 10 bases. This CDR3 contains 14 residues. Trimming cost V 7 bases and J 7 bases; bases outside gene matches: 7. Germline loops: CDR1 MDHEN, CDR2 SYDVKM. CDR3 bases: TGTGCCAGCAAGATAGCTAGCGGGAGTAATGAGCAGTTCTTC. It translates to CASKIASGSNEQFF. The variable domain in full, completed from reference TRBV28 and TRBJ2-1, reads DVKVTQSSRYLVKRTGEKVFLECVQDMDHENMFWYRQDPGLGLRLIYFSYDVKMKEKGDIPEGYSVSREKKERFSLILESASTNQTSMYLCASKIASGSNEQFFGPGTRLTVL.

The chain uses TRBV7-3 and TRBJ2-7; perhaps TRBD1 as D (6 bases). The CDR3 spans 15 residues. The V end was cut by 5 bases, the J end by 2 bases, with 16 bases between. The germline V gene has CDR1 SGHTA and CDR2 FQGTGA. The CDR3 sequence: CASSRPDRPAYEQYF. CDR3 coding DNA: TGTGCCAGCAGCCGGCCAGACAGGCCGGCCTACGAGCAGTACTTC. The full variable domain, in which reference TRBV7-3 and TRBJ2-7 provide the parts outside the CDR3, is GAGVSQTPSNKVTEKGKYVELRCDPISGHTALYWYRQSLGQGPEFLIYFQGTGAADDSGLPNDRFFAVRPEGSVSTLKIQRTERGDSAVYLCASSRPDRPAYEQYFGPGTRLTVT.

The chain carries TRBV5-1 and TRBJ2-2; possibly TRBD1 for D (6 bases). The CDR3 consists of 18 residues. V lost 3 bases, J lost 1 base, and 19 bases lay in between. Germline values: CDR1 SGHRS, CDR2 YFSETQ. This CDR3 reads CASSSNSSGAVNTGELFF. Written as DNA, the CDR3 is TGCGCCAGCAGCTCCAACTCCTCAGGGGCCGTGAACACCGGGGAGCTGTTTTTT. The full variable domain, in which reference TRBV5-1 and TRBJ2-2 provide the parts outside the CDR3, is KAGVTQTPRYLIKTRGQQVTLSCSPISGHRSVSWYQQTPGQGLQFLFEYFSETQRNKGNFPGRFSGRQFSNSRSEMNVSTLELGDSALYLCASSSNSSGAVNTGELFFGEGSRLTVL.

The V call is TRBV13, the J call TRBJ2-1; the match to TRBD1 covers 8 bases. Unmatched junction bases numbered 0, after V lost 2 bases and J lost 9 bases. Germline-derived CDR1 and CDR2 are PRHDT and FYEKMQ (reference sequence). The length of the CDR3 is 12 residues. The CDR3 sequence: CASSLTGGEQFF. Here the CDR3 DNA reads TGTGCCAGCAGCTTAACAGGGGGTGAGCAGTTCTTC. The whole variable domain, filled in from reference TRBV13 and TRBJ2-1, reads AAGVIQSPRHLIKEKRETATLKCYPIPRHDTVYWYQQGPGQDPQFLISFYEKMQSDKGSIPDRFSAQQFSDYHSELNMSSLELGDSALYFCASSLTGGEQFFGPGTRLTVL.

The chain carries TRBV25-1 and TRBJ2-7; a possible D gene is TRBD1 (6 bases). The germline V and J ends were trimmed by 1 base and 6 bases, with 22 bases remaining between them. Looked up from germline, CDR1 is MGHDK and CDR2 is SYGVNS. CDR3 length equals 17 residues. CDR3 residues: CASSELEFGGEVSEQYF. CDR3 sequence (DNA): TGTGCCAGCAGTGAATTGGAGTTTGGGGGCGAAGTCAGCGAGCAGTACTTC.

This chain joins TRBV5-6 and TRBJ2-7; D may correspond to TRBD1 or TRBD2 (5 bases each). The ends were cut back, 4 bases at V and 7 bases at J, with 12 bases in the middle. CDR1 SGHDT and CDR2 YYEEEE come from the germline V gene. CDR3 length equals 12 residues. The CDR3 loop reads CASSRGLGEQYF. The DNA for the CDR3 is TGTGCCAGCAGCCGGGGCCTAGGGGAGCAGTACTTC.

The chain couples TRBV5-4 to TRBJ2-1, with 10 bases lining up with TRBD2. CDR3 length equals 15 residues. V lost 3 bases to trimming and J lost 1 base; unmatched junction nucleotides: 1. The germline V gene encodes CDR1 SGHNT and CDR2 YYREEE (reference sequence). The CDR3 DNA reads as TGTGCCAGCAGCTCGACTAGCGGGTCCTACAATGAGCAGTTCTTC. Translating gives CASSSTSGSYNEQFF.

The V and J genes are TRBV14 and TRBJ1-3; D gene unclear. The germline V gene encodes CDR1 SGHDN and CDR2 FVKESK. This CDR3 has 16 residues. The V end lost 1 base, the J end lost 0 bases, and 10 bases lay between the germline ends. As DNA, the CDR3 is TGTGCCAGCAGCCAAGTAGACCAGAGCTCTGGAAACACCATATATTTT. This translates into CASSQVDQSSGNTIYF.

This chain links TRBV4-1 with TRBJ2-2, with D possibly TRBD1 on 6 matching bases. The CDR3 has 16 amino acids. Between the trimmed V and J ends, which lost 0 bases and 3 bases, there was a span of 11 bases. Germline CDR1 reads MGHRA; CDR2 reads YSYEKL. The CDR3 sequence: CASSQDRNRDTGELFF. The CDR3 region has the DNA TGCGCCAGCAGCCAAGATCGGAACAGGGACACCGGGGAGCTGTTTTTT.

V usage is TRBV27 and J usage is TRBJ2-1, with 14 bases that match TRBD2. The germline V gene has CDR1 MNHEY and CDR2 SMNVEV (reference sequence). The CDR3 totals 18 residues. J was trimmed by 6 bases and V by 5 bases; bases with no gene match: 12. CDR3 nucleotide sequence: TGTGCCAGCAGTCCGGAATCCCCCGGGACTAGCGGGAGCAATGAGCAGTTCTTC. Its translation: CASSPESPGTSGSNEQFF.

The genes are TRBV10-1 and TRBJ2-5; 12 bases align to TRBD2. Per the germline V gene, CDR1 is WNHNN and CDR2 is SYGVQD (reference sequence). The CDR3 totals 15 residues. Losses at the gene ends were 6 bases for V and 5 bases for J; bases not matched to a gene: 7. CDR3 DNA: TGCGCCAGCAGCCCGACTAGCGGGAGTTGGGAGACCCAGTACTTC. Protein sequence: CASSPTSGSWETQYF.

The chain carries TRBV11-2 and TRBJ2-7; 13 positions agree with TRBD2. In germline, CDR1 is SGHAT, CDR2 FQNNGV. V lost 5 bases to trimming and J lost 1 base; unmatched junction nucleotides: 5. This CDR3 comprises 16 residues. The CDR3 sequence is CASSGLAGVQSYEQYF. The CDR3 coding sequence is TGTGCCAGCAGCGGACTAGCGGGAGTCCAATCCTACGAGCAGTACTTC.

V and J are TRBV6-1 and TRBJ1-2; TRBD1 matches at 9 bases. The CDR3 sequence is 15 residues long. Germline trimming cut 3 bases from V and 7 bases from J; bases unmatched to any gene: 9. Germline V gives CDR1 MNHNS, CDR2 SASEGT. Here the CDR3 reads CASSDGDRERGGYTF. In DNA, the CDR3 is TGTGCCAGCAGTGATGGGGACAGGGAAAGAGGTGGCTACACCTTC.

The V and J genes are TRBV28 and TRBJ2-7, with D possibly being TRBD1 (5 bases). CDR3 length: 14 amino acids. The V gene's germline CDR1 is MDHEN and CDR2 SYDVKM. V gave up 5 bases and J gave up 5 bases, with 16 bases separating them. The CDR3 region is CASSLPSPGNEQYF. The CDR3 bases are TGTGCCAGCAGTCTTCCATCCCCAGGGAACGAGCAGTACTTC.

V is TRBV19 and J is TRBJ2-6; possible D gene TRBD2, 5 bases. Trimming left V 3 bases short and J 2 bases short, with 17 bases between. The CDR3 spans 18 residues. In germline, CDR1 is LNHDA, CDR2 SQIVND (reference sequence). CDR3 protein: CASSMGLLDPPGANVLTF. CDR3 in DNA: TGTGCCAGTAGTATGGGCTTACTAGACCCACCTGGGGCCAACGTCCTGACTTTC.

The rearrangement links TRBV6-4 to TRBJ2-3; TRBD1 aligns across 9 bases. Germline V gene sequence: CDR1 MRHNA, CDR2 SNTAGT. The CDR3 totals 15 residues. Losses at the gene ends were 3 bases for V and 3 bases for J; bases not matched to a gene: 4. CDR3 DNA sequence: TGTGCCAGCAGTGAAGGGACAGGGCCGACAGATACGCAGTATTTT. It is translated as CASSEGTGPTDTQYF.

The rearrangement joins TRBV2 to TRBJ2-7; 9 bases are a match to TRBD2. The CDR3 totals 15 residues. V shed 7 bases and J 2 bases; nucleotides not matched to a gene: 9. Germline CDR1 SNHLY, CDR2 FYNNEI. DNA of the CDR3: TGTGCCAGCACCTGCGGGACTAGCCTTACCTACGAGCAGTACTTC. It yields the protein CASTCGTSLTYEQYF.

The chain is built from TRBV10-3 and TRBJ2-3, with D perhaps assigned TRBD1 or TRBD2 (5 bases each). Between the trimmed V and J ends, which lost 8 bases and 3 bases, there was a span of 30 bases. Germline CDR1 ENHRY, CDR2 SYGVKD. The CDR3 spans 19 residues. The CDR3 loop is CAIGALGAETRKGTDTQYF. The CDR3 DNA reads as TGTGCCATCGGGGCCCTCGGGGCCGAAACTAGAAAGGGAACAGATACGCAGTATTTT.

The chain employs TRBV7-3 and TRBJ1-2; no reliable D call. Trimming took off 1 base at V and 4 bases at J, with 19 bases between the two ends. The CDR3 length is 17 residues. Germline V lookup: CDR1 SGHTA, CDR2 FQGTGA. CDR3: CASSLRGRGIFPYGYTF. In DNA form, the CDR3 reads TGTGCCAGCAGCTTAAGGGGTAGAGGAATATTCCCCTATGGCTACACCTTC.

V gene TRBV7-6 combines with J gene TRBJ1-1, with TRBD1 as a possible D gene (5 bases). Germline CDR1 SGHVS, CDR2 FNYEAQ. The CDR3 is 15 amino acids. Deletions cut 5 bases from V and 4 bases from J, with 17 bases between. CDR3 protein: CASSQSRDLGTEAFF. The CDR3 DNA reads as TGTGCCAGCAGCCAGTCCAGGGATTTGGGCACTGAAGCTTTCTTT.

The V and J genes are TRBV9 and TRBJ1-1; no firm D call. CDR3 length: 13 residues. V was trimmed by 4 bases and J by 0 bases, leaving 7 bases between them. Germline V CDR1 and CDR2: SGDLS, YYNGEE. The CDR3 region is CASSTRLNTEAFF. CDR3 sequence (DNA): TGTGCCAGCAGCACCCGATTGAACACTGAAGCTTTCTTT.

The chain couples TRBV5-6 to TRBJ1-1; the D gene is possibly TRBD1 (6 bases). CDR3 size: 15 residues. Germline V CDR1 and CDR2: SGHDT, YYEEEE. Trimming shortened V by 4 bases and J by 3 bases, and 16 bases separated the two germline ends. CDR3 coding DNA: TGTGCCAGCAGCACCATTAAACAGGGCGACACTGAAGCTTTCTTT. Translation: CASSTIKQGDTEAFF.